Shown below are 26 T cell receptor beta chains from a single sample sequenced in a study of OX40 agonist ivuxolimab in advanced cancers. Profiled with immunoSEQ multiplex PCR; TCRdb holds only in-frame clones, not every one. The table shows tens of thousands of clones, with around nine tenths occurring only once. Source: CD4+ or CD8+ T cells sorted from blood, taken in a trial of the OX40 agonist ivuxolimab. The source of these receptors is an adult with an advanced solid tumor such as melanoma, head and neck, liver or kidney cancer.

The V call is TRBV5-6, the J call TRBJ2-3; 8 bases align to TRBD2. V lost 0 bases, J lost 9 bases, and 3 bases stayed unmatched. Germline values: CDR1 SGHDT, CDR2 YYEEEE. The CDR3 consists of 13 residues. The CDR3 region is CASSLDSGTTQYF. The CDR3 nucleotides are TGTGCCAGCAGCTTGGATAGCGGGACCACGCAGTATTTT. Based on the CDR3 plus reference TRBV5-6 and TRBJ2-3, the full variable domain is DAGVTQSPTHLIKTRGQQVTLRCSPKSGHDTVSWYQQALGQGPQFIFQYYEEEERQRGNFPDRFSGHQFPNYSSELNVNALLLGDSALYLCASSLDSGTTQYFGPGTRLTVL.

This chain links TRBV5-4 with TRBJ2-7; tentatively, D is TRBD2 (6 bases). The CDR3 spans 12 residues. Germline CDR1 and CDR2: SGHNT and YYREEE (reference sequence). V was pared by 2 bases and J by 7 bases, with 10 bases between. The CDR3 coding sequence is TGTGCCAGCAGCTTAGCGGACTATGAGCAGTACTTC. Amino acids: CASSLADYEQYF.

CDR3 coding DNA: TGTGCCAGCAGCCTCCACAATGGGGGGAATGAGCAGTTCTTC. Translating it yields CASSLHNGGNEQFF. The rearrangement joins TRBV7-3 to TRBJ2-1; TRBD2 is a possible D gene (6 bases). The germline V gene has CDR1 SGHTA and CDR2 FQGTGA. The CDR3 is 14 amino acids. The V end was cut by 5 bases, the J end by 7 bases, with 15 bases between.

CDR3 residues: CASSQDPRRRTGNTIYF. The CDR3 bases are TGTGCCAGCAGCCAAGACCCCCGTCGGAGGACTGGAAACACCATATATTTT. J is TRBJ1-3 and V is TRBV4-2; no definite D call. This CDR3 comprises 17 residues. V was shortened by 0 bases and J by 2 bases, with 14 bases between the two germline ends. In germline, CDR1 is LGHNA, CDR2 YNFKEQ.

The chain joins TRBV7-8 to TRBJ2-1; 12 bases align to TRBD1. This CDR3 is 18 amino acids long. V dropped 4 bases and J dropped 1; count of bases not matched to a gene: 8. Germline lookup yields CDR1 SGHVS and CDR2 FQNEAQ. The CDR3, as DNA: TGTGCCAGCAGCTGGGACAGGGGGCCCCTGGGGTCCTACAATGAGCAGTTCTTC. This gives the protein CASSWDRGPLGSYNEQFF.

The V gene is TRBV5-1, the J gene TRBJ2-7; D is uncertain. The CDR3 contains 12 residues. V lost 6 bases to trimming and J lost 6 bases, with 13 bases between them. Germline CDR1 and CDR2: SGHRS and YFSETQ. The CDR3 spells CASTNVGSEQYF. In DNA, the CDR3 is TGCGCCAGCACCAACGTGGGTTCCGAGCAGTACTTC. The full variable domain, rest sourced from reference TRBV5-1 and TRBJ2-7, is KAGVTQTPRYLIKTRGQQVTLSCSPISGHRSVSWYQQTPGQGLQFLFEYFSETQRNKGNFPGRFSGRQFSNSRSEMNVSTLELGDSALYLCASTNVGSEQYFGPGTRLTVT.

The chain employs TRBV15 and TRBJ2-2; 8 bases align to TRBD2. CDR1 LNHNV and CDR2 YYDKDF come from the germline V gene (reference sequence). The CDR3 consists of 20 residues. V shed 2 bases, J shed 3 bases, and the junction held 17 bases outside the gene matches. For the CDR3, the DNA is TGTGCCACCAGCAGAAAGGTGGGACTAGATGCGGGAGTCGACACCGGGGAGCTGTTTTTT. Translated, it gives CATSRKVGLDAGVDTGELFF.

This sequence joins TRBV28 and TRBJ2-2; 8 bases fit TRBD2. Germline CDR1 and CDR2: MDHEN and SYDVKM. V was pared by 7 bases and J by 4 bases, with 8 bases of the junction left unmatched. The CDR3 runs 15 residues. CDR3 residues: CASIFGLAGTGELFF. CDR3 nucleotides: TGTGCCAGCATCTTCGGACTAGCAGGCACCGGGGAGCTGTTTTTT. Filled out from reference TRBV28 and TRBJ2-2, the complete variable domain reads DVKVTQSSRYLVKRTGEKVFLECVQDMDHENMFWYRQDPGLGLRLIYFSYDVKMKEKGDIPEGYSVSREKKERFSLILESASTNQTSMYLCASIFGLAGTGELFFGEGSRLTVL.

The chain uses TRBV14 and TRBJ1-1, with D possibly matching TRBD1 (5 bases). The CDR3 spans 15 residues. Germline V CDR1 and CDR2: SGHDN, FVKESK. Trimming took 1 base from V and 4 from J, leaving 13 bases between them. CDR3 DNA sequence: TGTGCCAGCAGCCAAGCCAGCCAGAGGGGCACTGAAGCTTTCTTT. It encodes CASSQASQRGTEAFF.

The J gene is TRBJ2-1, the V gene TRBV28, with 7 bases lining up with TRBD2. Trimming at V came to 5 bases and at J to 5 bases, leaving 9 bases not matched to a gene. The CDR3 is 15 residues long. The germline CDR1 and CDR2 sequences are MDHEN and SYDVKM. The CDR3 nucleotides read TGTGCCAGCAGTCCCTTGGCGGGAGCGGACAATGAGCAGTTCTTC. It is translated as CASSPLAGADNEQFF.

The rearrangement uses TRBV29-1 and TRBJ2-5; 11 nucleotides align to TRBD1. V gave up 7 bases and J gave up 4 bases; unmatched junction bases: 5. The CDR3 is made up of 13 amino acids. Germline lookup yields CDR1 SQVTM and CDR2 ANQGSEA. CDR3 protein: CSAIGTGGETQYF. DNA of the CDR3: TGCAGCGCCATCGGGACAGGGGGAGAGACCCAGTACTTC.

The rearrangement uses TRBV28 and TRBJ2-4; 8 bases align to TRBD2. The V gene's germline CDR1 is MDHEN and CDR2 SYDVKM. CDR3 length: 17 residues. Unmatched junction bases numbered 8, after V lost 4 bases and J lost 0 bases. DNA for the CDR3: TGTGCCAGCAGTTCAAGCGGGAGCTTGCTAGCCAAAAACATTCAGTACTTC. Its protein is CASSSSGSLLAKNIQYF.

The chain combines TRBV2 with TRBJ1-4, with 10 bases lining up with TRBD1. CDR1 is SNHLY and CDR2 is FYNNEI in the germline V gene. The V segment lost 6 bases and the J segment 0 bases; nucleotides outside the gene matches: 1. The CDR3 has 15 residues. The CDR3 reads CASRGTGATNEKLFF. The CDR3 DNA follows: TGTGCCAGCAGGGGGACAGGGGCAACTAATGAAAAACTGTTTTTT.

The rearrangement joins TRBV11-2 to TRBJ1-2; D gene ambiguous. CDR1 SGHAT and CDR2 FQNNGV come from the germline V gene. The V end was cut by 5 bases, the J end by 8 bases, with 15 bases between. The CDR3 sequence is 13 residues long. The CDR3 reads CASSGPGVLGYTF. CDR3 in DNA: TGTGCCAGCAGCGGTCCCGGGGTCCTAGGCTACACCTTC.

The chain links TRBV2 to TRBJ2-6; D remains unclear. The germline CDR1 and CDR2 sequences are SNHLY and FYNNEI. Trimming took off 5 bases at V and 2 bases at J, with 1 base between the two ends. The CDR3 has 12 residues. CDR3 amino acids: CASSPGANVLTF. In nucleotides, the CDR3 is TGTGCCAGCAGTCCTGGGGCCAACGTCCTGACTTTC. Drawing the rest from reference TRBV2 and TRBJ2-6, the complete variable domain is EPEVTQTPSHQVTQMGQEVILRCVPISNHLYFYWYRQILGQKVEFLVSFYNNEISEKSEIFDDQFSVERPDGSNFTLKIRSTKLEDSAMYFCASSPGANVLTFGAGSRLTVL.

The rearrangement uses TRBV29-1 and TRBJ1-2; D is possibly TRBD1 (6 bases). The CDR3 has 12 amino acids. The V gene lost 7 bases and the J gene lost 7 bases, with 16 bases spanning the gap. CDR1 is SQVTM and CDR2 is ANQGSEA in the germline V gene. The CDR3 DNA follows: TGCAGCGGGGGACATGGTCGGGCTGGCTACACCTTC. It translates to CSGGHGRAGYTF.

The chain employs TRBV14 and TRBJ1-3; maybe TRBD1 (5 bases). The CDR3 contains 17 residues. The germline V gene has CDR1 SGHDN and CDR2 FVKESK. V was clipped by 1 base and J by 1 base, with 14 bases between them. The CDR3 spells CASSQAPGHMSGNTIYF. The DNA for the CDR3 is TGTGCCAGCAGCCAAGCCCCGGGGCATATGTCTGGAAACACCATATATTTT.

This chain connects TRBV5-4 to TRBJ2-7; possibly TRBD2 for D (6 bases). The germline V and J ends were trimmed by 4 bases and 5 bases, with 22 bases remaining between them. This CDR3 has 16 residues. Germline CDR1 and CDR2: SGHNT and YYREEE (reference sequence). CDR3 DNA: TGTGCCAGCAGCCCCCAAATCGGGCGGGGAATCGACGAGCAGTACTTC. It codes for CASSPQIGRGIDEQYF. Full variable domain (outside the CDR3, taken from reference TRBV5-4 and TRBJ2-7): ETGVTQSPTHLIKTRGQQVTLRCSSQSGHNTVSWYQQALGQGPQFIFQYYREEENGRGNFPPRFSGLQFPNYSSELNVNALELDDSALYLCASSPQIGRGIDEQYFGPGTRLTVT.

The chain joins TRBV18 to TRBJ2-5; D ambiguous. The CDR3 extends over 13 amino acids. CDR1 and CDR2 (germline): KGHSH, LQKENI. V was pared by 3 bases and J by 5 bases, with 10 bases between. CDR3 DNA sequence: TGTGCCAGCTCACCTGGGGTAGGGGAGACCCAGTACTTC. Amino acid sequence: CASSPGVGETQYF. The entire variable domain, with the rest obtained from reference TRBV18 and TRBJ2-5, is as follows: NAGVMQNPRHLVRRRGQEARLRCSPMKGHSHVYWYRQLPEEGLKFMVYLQKENIIDESGMPKERFSAEFPKEGPSILRIQQVVRGDSAAYFCASSPGVGETQYFGPGTRLLVL.

V gene TRBV11-3 combines with J gene TRBJ2-6; D ambiguous. The length of the CDR3 is 13 residues. Trimming took off 6 bases at V and 2 bases at J, with 5 bases between the two ends. Germline CDR1 is SGHNT and CDR2 is YENEEA. CDR3 amino acids: CASSTAGANVLTF. In nucleotides, the CDR3 is TGTGCCAGCAGTACCGCTGGGGCCAACGTCCTGACTTTC.

The chain couples TRBV7-3 to TRBJ2-5; 7 nucleotides line up with TRBD2. V trimming: 2 bases; J trimming: 2 bases; junction bases outside the gene matches: 8. CDR3 length: 16 amino acids. Per the germline V gene, CDR1 is SGHTA and CDR2 is FQGTGA. CDR3 nucleotides: TGTGCCAGCAGCTTATATGGGGGGGACTATCAAGAGACCCAGTACTTC. This sequence encodes CASSLYGGDYQETQYF.

The chain links TRBV30 to TRBJ2-7, with 10 nucleotides matching TRBD1. The CDR3 is 14 residues long. From germline, CDR1 is GTSNPN and CDR2 SVGIG (reference sequence). V lost 2 bases to trimming and J lost 2 bases; unmatched junction nucleotides: 3. CDR3 nucleotides: TGTGCCTGGAGTTTCGGGACAGGGGCCTACGAGCAGTACTTC. It codes for CAWSFGTGAYEQYF.

The chain couples TRBV5-1 to TRBJ2-3; D is possibly TRBD2 (6 bases). V dropped 1 base and J dropped 2 bases, with 14 bases sitting between them. The germline V gene has CDR1 SGHRS and CDR2 YFSETQ. The CDR3 is 16 residues long. The CDR3 reads CASSLFGGVNTDTQYF. The CDR3 nucleotides read TGCGCCAGCAGCTTGTTCGGAGGGGTGAACACAGATACGCAGTATTTT.

The table lists this clone with a few counts. The rearrangement uses TRBV29-1 and TRBJ1-2; possibly TRBD1 for D (6 bases). V lost 3 bases and J lost 1, with 18 bases in between. Germline V CDR1 and CDR2: SQVTM, ANQGSEA. This CDR3 is 16 amino acids long. The CDR3 DNA follows: TGCAGCGTTGATGTCGGGGGCCGGGGGGATAACTATGGCTACACCTTC. Protein: CSVDVGGRGDNYGYTF.

The rearrangement uses TRBV27 and TRBJ2-1; 7 bases line up with TRBD2. Unmatched junction bases numbered 9, after V lost 4 bases and J lost 0 bases. CDR3 size: 17 residues. In germline, CDR1 is MNHEY, CDR2 SMNVEV (reference sequence). This CDR3 is CASSSSRGGSSYNEQFF. The CDR3 DNA sequence: TGTGCCAGCAGTTCATCACGGGGAGGGAGCTCCTACAATGAGCAGTTCTTC.

V is TRBV18 and J is TRBJ2-5; TRBD1 matches at 7 bases. The germline CDR1 and CDR2 sequences are KGHSH and LQKENI. The CDR3 contains 14 residues. Trimming removed 2 bases from V and 3 bases from J; junction bases left unmatched: 3. CDR3 protein: CASSPITGEETQYF. DNA for the CDR3: TGTGCCAGCTCACCAATTACAGGGGAAGAGACCCAGTACTTC.